These 20 T cell receptor beta chains came from one sample sequenced in a study of breast tumors, draining lymph nodes, adjacent tissues. Breast cancer patients provided tissue from their axillary draining lymph nodes. MiXCR, run by TCRdb on the multiplex PCR reads, gives a single entry per CDR3 protein. In the table there are about 180,000 distinct CDR3 sequences, roughly 30% of which are singletons. The sample taken for sequencing was axillary lymph node tissue. Every receptor here comes from a female donor with breast cancer. Some clones in this sample may be carry-over from other donors' samples.

In its sample, this clonotype was seen many times. The V call is TRBV20-1, the J call TRBJ2-6; perhaps TRBD2 as D (6 bases). Germline V CDR1 and CDR2: DFQATT, SNEGSKA (reference sequence). Trimming took 5 bases from V and 4 from J, leaving 15 bases between them. The CDR3 has 15 residues. The CDR3 region is CSAGRRGSGANVLTF. The CDR3, as DNA: TGCAGTGCTGGACGCCGGGGGAGCGGGGCCAACGTCCTGACTTTC.

The table lists this clonotype with a few counts. CDR3 coding DNA: TGCAGTGCCAAGACAGGGGGTCCGACCACTGAAGCTTTCTTT. Translating it yields CSAKTGGPTTEAFF. This chain joins TRBV20-1 and TRBJ1-1; 9 bases are a match to TRBD1. CDR3 size: 14 residues. Germline loops: CDR1 DFQATT, CDR2 SNEGSKA (reference sequence). With V trimmed by 6 bases and J by 4 bases, 9 bases remained unmatched.

This clonotype showed up many times. This chain links TRBV20-1 with TRBJ1-2, with TRBD1 as a possible D gene (6 bases). In germline, CDR1 is DFQATT, CDR2 SNEGSKA (reference sequence). V shed 1 base and J shed 1 base, with 13 bases lying between them. There are 15 residues in the CDR3. Here the CDR3 DNA reads TGCAGTGCTAGAGTGGGTCAGGGGTATAACTATGGCTACACCTTC. It specifies CSARVGQGYNYGYTF.

Regarding this clonotype: This may arise from a read error, as a much more abundant clone is one base away. The CDR3 sequence is CASSSRTSGRIETQYF. CDR3 coding DNA: TGTGCCAGCAGCTCAAGGACTAGCGGGAGAATAGAGACCCAGTACTTC. This sequence joins TRBV5-4 and TRBJ2-5; 13 nucleotides line up with TRBD2. J was trimmed by 4 bases and V by 3 bases; bases with no gene match: 6. Germline-derived CDR1 and CDR2 are SGHNT and YYREEE (reference sequence). The CDR3 sequence is 16 residues long.

The rearrangement links TRBV29-1 to TRBJ2-3, with D perhaps given as TRBD1 or TRBD2 (6 bases each). Germline CDR1 is SQVTM and CDR2 is ANQGSEA. V lost 4 bases, J lost 4 bases, and 21 bases lay in between. CDR3 length: 16 residues. The CDR3 loop reads CSVGTGGTNDADTQYF. The CDR3 DNA is TGCAGCGTTGGGACCGGGGGCACTAATGACGCAGATACGCAGTATTTT.

On this clonotype: A read error may be the cause here, since a much bigger clone is one base away. For the CDR3, the DNA is TGTGCCAGCAGCTTGAGTGCGGGAGCGCCCCACGAGCAGTACTTC. This gives the protein CASSLSAGAPHEQYF. The chain recombines TRBV11-2 with TRBJ2-7; TRBD2 matches 7 bases. Trimming took 3 bases from V and 5 from J; bases not matched to a gene: 10. CDR1 SGHAT and CDR2 FQNNGV come from the germline V gene. The CDR3 sequence is 15 residues long. The whole variable domain, filled in from reference TRBV11-2 and TRBJ2-7, reads EAGVAQSPRYKIIEKRQSVAFWCNPISGHATLYWYQQILGQGPKLLIQFQNNGVVDDSQLPKDRFSAERLKGVDSTLKIQPAKLEDSAVYLCASSLSAGAPHEQYFGPGTRLTVT.

Points on this clonotype: Possible read error: a much larger clone is one base away. V is TRBV7-8 and J is TRBJ2-1; 8 nucleotides match TRBD2. The V and J ends lost 8 bases and 1 base, in that order; junction bases with no gene match: 10. The CDR3 has 16 amino acids. Looked up from germline, CDR1 is SGHVS and CDR2 is FQNEAQ. Here the CDR3 DNA reads TGTGCCAGCGGCCCACCGGGGGGGAGGTCCTACAATGAGCAGTTCTTC. This encodes CASGPPGGRSYNEQFF.

This clonotype turned up a few times. This sequence joins TRBV12-3 or TRBV12-4 and TRBJ2-5; 8 nucleotides align to TRBD1. The CDR3 length is 13 residues. V was clipped by 3 bases and J by 4 bases; unmatched bases: 1. In DNA form, the CDR3 reads TGTGCCAGCAGTTTTGGACAGGGAGAGACCCAGTACTTC. This sequence encodes CASSFGQGETQYF.

The chain is built from TRBV6-2 or TRBV6-3 and TRBJ2-5; D is undetermined. This CDR3 region has 15 residues. Trimming stripped 0 bases from V and 1 base from J, with 9 bases between. Germline assignment: CDR1 MNHEY and CDR2 SVGEGT. CDR3 DNA: TGTGCCAGCAGTTACTCGACGGAAACCCAAGAGACCCAGTACTTC. The encoded protein is CASSYSTETQETQYF.

In the case of this clonotype: At one end, the junction sequence differs from germline, possibly due to a read error. The rearrangement links TRBV3-1 to TRBJ2-7; TRBD1 aligns across 11 bases. Germline CDR1 reads LGHDT; CDR2 reads YNNKEL (reference sequence). The CDR3 runs 14 residues. The CDR3 protein is CASSGRTGGYERYF. The CDR3 region has the DNA TGTGCCAGCAGCGGACGGACAGGGGGCTACGAGCGGTACTTC.

This clonotype was seen ten or more times. This chain connects TRBV4-1 to TRBJ1-2; D possibly corresponds to TRBD1 (5 bases). This CDR3 spans 15 amino acids. The germline V gene has CDR1 MGHRA and CDR2 YSYEKL. Trimming pared 6 bases from V and 8 bases from J, leaving 22 bases between. The CDR3 DNA sequence: TGCGCCAGCAGGCCACTTCCAGCGGGGGTAAAGGGCTACACCTTC. Its translation is CASRPLPAGVKGYTF.

The chain carries TRBV6-1 and TRBJ1-2; D remains unclear. This CDR3 contains 15 residues. The germline V and J ends were trimmed by 0 bases and 5 bases, with 13 bases remaining between them. Germline V gives CDR1 MNHNS, CDR2 SASEGT. The CDR3 DNA sequence: TGTGCCAGCAGTGAAGCGCTTTCAGGATGGTATGGCTACACCTTC. This translates into CASSEALSGWYGYTF.

The chain uses TRBV3-1 and TRBJ1-3; 9 bases agree with TRBD1. V was pared by 1 base and J by 0 bases, with 1 base of the junction left unmatched. The CDR3 spans 16 residues. CDR1 and CDR2 from the germline V gene are LGHDT and YNNKEL (reference sequence). The CDR3: CASSQGTGVSGNTIYF. Written as DNA, the CDR3 is TGTGCCAGCAGCCAAGGGACAGGGGTCTCTGGAAACACCATATATTTT. Looking up the rest from reference TRBV3-1 and TRBJ1-3 gives the full variable domain: DTAVSQTPKYLVTQMGNDKSIKCEQNLGHDTMYWYKQDSKKFLKIMFSYNNKELIINETVPNRFSPKSPDKAHLNLHINSLELGDSAVYFCASSQGTGVSGNTIYFGEGSWLTVV.

The chain is built from TRBV12-3 or TRBV12-4 and TRBJ2-7, with 8 bases that match TRBD1. The CDR3 contains 13 residues. V lost 8 bases, J lost 5 bases, and 8 bases stayed unmatched. The DNA of the CDR3 is TGTGCCAGCTCTGCGACAGGGGCCCACGAGCAGTACTTC. Translated, it gives CASSATGAHEQYF.

Ten or more counts support this clonotype. This chain connects TRBV10-3 to TRBJ2-5, with 7 bases identical to TRBD2. CDR3 length: 13 amino acids. The V segment lost 3 bases and the J segment 2 bases; nucleotides outside the gene matches: 0. The germline CDR1 and CDR2 sequences are ENHRY and SYGVKD. The CDR3 DNA sequence: TGTGCCATCAGTGACGGGGGGCAAGAGACCCAGTACTTC. Translated: CAISDGGQETQYF.

This clonotype was observed at least ten times. This chain joins TRBV3-1 and TRBJ2-1; perhaps D is TRBD1 or TRBD2 (5 bases each). The CDR3 has 16 residues. CDR1 is LGHDT, CDR2 YNNKEL, per germline (reference sequence). The V end was cut by 4 bases, the J end by 7 bases, with 20 bases between. The CDR3 nucleotides read TGTGCCAGCAGCCCATTTTGGCTAGAGTGGGGGAATGAGCAGTTCTTC. Amino acids: CASSPFWLEWGNEQFF.

In its sample, this clonotype was seen many times. The genes are TRBV5-1 and TRBJ2-5; D is unresolved. The V gene lost 0 bases and the J gene lost 1 base, with 1 base spanning the gap. Germline V gene data show CDR1 as SGHRS and CDR2 as YFSETQ. This CDR3 is 12 amino acids long. Here the CDR3 DNA reads TGCGCCAGCAGCTTGGCCCAAGAGACCCAGTACTTC. Residues: CASSLAQETQYF.

Many counts were recorded for this clonotype. The V and J genes are TRBV7-9 and TRBJ1-6, with D unresolved. This CDR3 has 15 residues. Deletions cut 2 bases from V and 7 bases from J, with 12 bases between. Germline V gene lookup returns CDR1 SEHNR and CDR2 FQNEAQ (reference sequence). The DNA of the CDR3 is TGTGCCAGCAGCTTAACCCGGGGTAAAAATTCACCCCTCCACTTT. Translated, it gives CASSLTRGKNSPLHF.

The V gene is TRBV3-1, the J gene TRBJ2-3; D remains ambiguous. Germline V gene data show CDR1 as LGHDT and CDR2 as YNNKEL (reference sequence). V shed 3 bases and J shed 1 base, with 8 bases lying between them. This CDR3 comprises 14 residues. The CDR3 sequence is CASSQAQGTDTQYF. The CDR3 DNA sequence: TGTGCCAGCAGCCAGGCCCAGGGCACAGATACGCAGTATTTT.

The sample holds many counts of this clonotype. The V gene is TRBV2, the J gene TRBJ2-1; 12 bases align to TRBD2. Looked up from germline, CDR1 is SNHLY and CDR2 is FYNNEI. V gave up 3 bases and J gave up 8 bases; unmatched junction bases: 8. The CDR3 runs 16 residues. For the CDR3, the DNA is TGTGCCAGCAGTGACCCTAGCGGGGGGGCCTGGGATGAGCAGTTCTTC. This sequence encodes CASSDPSGGAWDEQFF.